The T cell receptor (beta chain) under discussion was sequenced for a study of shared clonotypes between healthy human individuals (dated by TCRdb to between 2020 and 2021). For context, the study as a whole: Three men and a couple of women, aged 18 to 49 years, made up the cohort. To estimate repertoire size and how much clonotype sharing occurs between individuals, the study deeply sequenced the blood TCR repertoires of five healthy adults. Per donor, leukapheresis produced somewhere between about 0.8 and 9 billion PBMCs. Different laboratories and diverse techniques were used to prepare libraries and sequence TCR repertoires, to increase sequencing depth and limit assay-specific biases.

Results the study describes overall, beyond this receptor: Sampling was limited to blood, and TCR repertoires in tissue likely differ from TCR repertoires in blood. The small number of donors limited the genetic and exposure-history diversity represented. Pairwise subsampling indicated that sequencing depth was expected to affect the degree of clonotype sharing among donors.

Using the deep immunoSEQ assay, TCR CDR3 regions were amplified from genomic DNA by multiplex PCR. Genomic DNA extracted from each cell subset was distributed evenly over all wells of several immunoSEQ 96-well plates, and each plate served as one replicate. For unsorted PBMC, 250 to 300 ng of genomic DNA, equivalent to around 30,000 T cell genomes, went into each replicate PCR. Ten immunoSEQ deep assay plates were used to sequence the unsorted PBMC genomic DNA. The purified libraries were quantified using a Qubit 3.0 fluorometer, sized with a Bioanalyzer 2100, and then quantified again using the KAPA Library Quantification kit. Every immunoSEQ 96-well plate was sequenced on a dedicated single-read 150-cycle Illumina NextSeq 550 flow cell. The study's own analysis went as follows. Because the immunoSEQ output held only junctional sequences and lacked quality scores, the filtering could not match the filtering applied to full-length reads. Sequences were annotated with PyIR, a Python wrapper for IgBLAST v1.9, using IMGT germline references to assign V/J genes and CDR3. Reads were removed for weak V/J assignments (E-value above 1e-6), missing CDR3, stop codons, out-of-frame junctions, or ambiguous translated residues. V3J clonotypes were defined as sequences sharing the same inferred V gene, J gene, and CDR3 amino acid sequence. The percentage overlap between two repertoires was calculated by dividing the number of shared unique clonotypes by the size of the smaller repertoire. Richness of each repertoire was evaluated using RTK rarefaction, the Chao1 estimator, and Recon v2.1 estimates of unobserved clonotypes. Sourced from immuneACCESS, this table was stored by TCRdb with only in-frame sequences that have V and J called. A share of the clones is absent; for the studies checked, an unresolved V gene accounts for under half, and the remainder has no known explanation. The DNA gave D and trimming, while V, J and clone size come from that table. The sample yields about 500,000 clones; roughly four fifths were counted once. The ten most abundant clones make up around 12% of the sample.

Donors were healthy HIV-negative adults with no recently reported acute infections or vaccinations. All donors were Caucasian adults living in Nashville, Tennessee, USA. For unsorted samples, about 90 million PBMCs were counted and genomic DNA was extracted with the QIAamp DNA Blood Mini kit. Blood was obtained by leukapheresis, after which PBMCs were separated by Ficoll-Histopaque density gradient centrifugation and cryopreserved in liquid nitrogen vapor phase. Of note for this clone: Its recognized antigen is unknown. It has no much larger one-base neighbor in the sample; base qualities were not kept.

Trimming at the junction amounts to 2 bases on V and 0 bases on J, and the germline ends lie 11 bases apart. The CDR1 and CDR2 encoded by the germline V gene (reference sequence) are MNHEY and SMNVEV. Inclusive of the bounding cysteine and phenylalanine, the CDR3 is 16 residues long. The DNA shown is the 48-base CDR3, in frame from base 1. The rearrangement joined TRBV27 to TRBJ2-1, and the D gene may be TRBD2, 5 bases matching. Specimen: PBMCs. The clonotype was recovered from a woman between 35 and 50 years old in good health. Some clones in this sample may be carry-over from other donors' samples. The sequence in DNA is TGTGCCAGCAGTTTAACGGGCGGGTTCTCCTACAATGAGCAGTTCTTC. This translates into CASSLTGGFSYNEQFF.